Listed below are T cell receptor beta chains from one sample, sequenced in a study of untreated major depressive disorder. This table comes from immunoSEQ multiplex PCR, and its TCRdb copy is limited to in-frame clones, with some not included. The sample shows 15,000 to 20,000 clones, more than 75% of them seen only once. Material: CD4+ T cells from PBMCs. These receptors all stem from a woman younger than 45 in good health. The CDR3 runs from the conserved cysteine through the conserved F or W. Each record gives: clone size, J gene, D gene, V gene, CDR3 DNA, CDR3 protein. A D gene is named only where the DNA matches it firmly. Rows give clone size only sometimes, using once, few, many, or a class for an expanded clone.

>-|TRBJ2-5|TRBD2|TRBV7-8
TGTGCCAGCAGCTTGCGGACTAGCACTGAGACCCAGTACTTC
CASSLRTSTETQYF
>-|TRBJ2-5|-|TRBV7-9
TGTGCCAGCAGCCCGAAAGAGACCCAGTACTTC
CASSPKETQYF
>once|TRBJ1-1|TRBD1|TRBV6-1
TGTGCCAGCGGACAGGGGATGAACACTGAAGCTTTCTTT
CASGQGMNTEAFF
>few|TRBJ2-3|-|TRBV28
TGTGCCAGCAGGAGGGGGAGCACAGATACGCAGTATTTT
CASRRGSTDTQYF
>-|TRBJ2-7|-|TRBV11-2
TGTGCCAGCAGCCCTAAATGGCGGAACTACGAGCAGTACTTC
CASSPKWRNYEQYF
>medium-sized|TRBJ1-1|-|TRBV4-3
TGCGCCAGCACCAGGTCGCAGAACACTGAAGCTTTCTTT
CASTRSQNTEAFF
>few|TRBJ2-7|-|TRBV11-2
TGTGCCAGCAGCTTAGATAAGCTTTCCTACGAGCAGTACTTC
CASSLDKLSYEQYF
>-|TRBJ2-2|-|TRBV30
TGTGCCTGGGAAAAACAGAGGGTGGGGGAGCTGTTTTTT
CAWEKQRVGELFF
>-|TRBJ2-7|-|TRBV5-1
TGCGCCAGCAGGATGGACGGGAGCTCCTACGAGCAGTACTTC
CASRMDGSSYEQYF
>few|TRBJ2-2|-|TRBV9
TGTGCCAGCAGCGTAGCAGGGGACCCCGGGGAGCTGTTTTTT
CASSVAGDPGELFF
>-|TRBJ1-2|-|TRBV19
TGTGCCAGTAGTATCAACAACTATGGCTACACCTTC
CASSINNYGYTF
>-|TRBJ1-5|TRBD1|TRBV4-3
TGCGCCAGCAGCCAAGATCAGGGGGACAGGGGAAGCAATCAGCCCCAGCATTTT
CASSQDQGDRGSNQPQHF
>-|TRBJ1-4|-|TRBV5-4
TGTGCCAGCAGCTTGGAGGGGGGGCTGCGGGAAAAACTGTTTTTT
CASSLEGGLREKLFF
>-|TRBJ1-2|-|TRBV4-3
TGCGCCAGCAGCCCTCGAGGGGAACCCTACTATGGCTACACCTTC
CASSPRGEPYYGYTF
>-|TRBJ2-2|TRBD2|TRBV9
TGTGCCAGCAGCGCAGGGACTAGCGGGAGTCCCGGGGAGCTGTTTTTT
CASSAGTSGSPGELFF
>few|TRBJ2-3|-|TRBV7-3
TGTGCCAGCAGCTTAAGCTCGCATACTGGAGGCACAGATACGCAGTATTTT
CASSLSSHTGGTDTQYF
>-|TRBJ1-5|-|TRBV28
TGTGCCAGCAACCCCCTCGGGGGCGGCAATCAGCCCCAGCATTTT
CASNPLGGGNQPQHF
>few|TRBJ1-2|-|TRBV5-6
TGTGCCAGCAGCTTGCAGAACTATGGCTACACCTTC
CASSLQNYGYTF
>-|TRBJ1-2|-|TRBV9
TGTGCCAGCAGCCCAGACGGGGCTAACTATGGCTACACCTTC
CASSPDGANYGYTF
>-|TRBJ2-7|TRBD1|TRBV2
TGTGCCAGCAGTAGCGGACAGGGATTAGGGACGGACTTC
CASSSGQGLGTDF
>-|TRBJ2-1|-|TRBV19
TGTGCCAGTAGTATCACTACGGGACTTGAGCAGTTCTTC
CASSITTGLEQFF
>-|TRBJ1-6|-|TRBV28
TGTGCCAGCAGTTTTGAGGGGGTATACTCACCCCTCCACTTT
CASSFEGVYSPLHF
>-|TRBJ2-3|-|TRBV7-3
TGTGCCAGCAGCTTTCCAGGGGCAGATACGCAGTATTTT
CASSFPGADTQYF
>-|TRBJ2-7|-|TRBV7-8
TGTGCCAGCAGCTTAGATCGGTATTCCGGGACCGAGCCCGCCGAGCAGTACTTC
CASSLDRYSGTEPAEQYF
>once|TRBJ2-7|-|TRBV6-1
TGTGCCAGCAGTTTGGGTAGCTCCTACGAGCAGTACTTC
CASSLGSSYEQYF
>-|TRBJ2-7|TRBD2|TRBV6-5
TGTGCCAGCAGAAGAGCGGGAGGGCCGAACGAGCAGTACTTC
CASRRAGGPNEQYF
>-|TRBJ1-1|TRBD1|TRBV6-6
TGTGCCAGCAGTCGACAGGGGGCTGGGAACACTGAAGCTTTCTTT
CASSRQGAGNTEAFF
>-|TRBJ2-5|TRBD2|TRBV5-4
TGTGCCAGCAGCTTACTAGCGGGAGGGGGTGAGACCCAGTACTTC
CASSLLAGGGETQYF
>once|TRBJ2-1|TRBD2|TRBV5-6
TGTGCCAGCAGCTCGGGACTAGCGGGAGAAGCGGTCAATGAGCAGTTCTTC
CASSSGLAGEAVNEQFF
>once|TRBJ2-7|-|TRBV4-3
TGCGCCAGCAGCCAAGACCTTAAGGGACGGATCTACGAGCAGTACTTC
CASSQDLKGRIYEQYF
>-|TRBJ1-6|-|TRBV27
TGTGCCAGCAGTTTACAACAGGGCTTCACTTCACCCCTCCACTTT
CASSLQQGFTSPLHF
>-|TRBJ1-2|-|TRBV7-2
TGTGCCAGCAGCAAACAAACCCAGGGGAATACTGGCTACACCTTC
CASSKQTQGNTGYTF
>-|TRBJ1-5|TRBD1|TRBV18
TGTGCCAGCTCACCGACAGGGGCTCAGCCCCAGCATTTT
CASSPTGAQPQHF
>-|TRBJ2-3|-|TRBV9
TGTGCCAGCAGCGTAGTAGCGGCTAGCACAGATACGCAGTATTTT
CASSVVAASTDTQYF
>-|TRBJ1-5|-|TRBV12-5
TGTGCTAGTGGTTTGCCACAGGCCTGGCGGAGCAATCAGCCCCAGCATTTT
CASGLPQAWRSNQPQHF
>-|TRBJ2-1|-|TRBV7-3
TGTGCCAGCAGCTTAACGCGAGGGGGCAATGAGCAGTTCTTC
CASSLTRGGNEQFF
>-|TRBJ2-3|-|TRBV30
TGTGCCTGGAGTGTACGGGGAGTAGGCACAGATACGCAGTATTTT
CAWSVRGVGTDTQYF